Presented here are 28 T cell receptor beta chains from one specimen sequenced in a study of T-cell memory formation after mild COVID-19. TCRdb re-derived calls from the 5' RACE reads in MiXCR, one entry per CDR3 protein. The sample includes about 350,000 distinct CDR3 sequences, roughly an eighth of them seen just once. The sample taken for sequencing was PBMCs or a T cell subset sorted from them (not recorded which). These receptors originate from a man younger than 35 who had mild COVID-19 (a few samples of this study predate the infection). Cell type and time point are not known.

This clonotype was found a few times. In DNA form, the CDR3 reads TGCAGCGTCCGAGCAGGGGCTGGGGCCAACGTCCTGACTTTC. It is translated as CSVRAGAGANVLTF. The chain uses TRBV29-1 and TRBJ2-6, with D perhaps TRBD1 (6 bases). The CDR3 loop spans 14 amino acids. V was cut by 6 bases and J by 2 bases, with 11 bases left in between. CDR1 SQVTM and CDR2 ANQGSEA come from the germline V gene.

This clonotype appeared a few times. The rearrangement joins TRBV4-1 to TRBJ2-7, with D possibly being TRBD1 (6 bases). Germline loops: CDR1 MGHRA, CDR2 YSYEKL. Trimming removed 3 bases from V and 1 base from J, with 7 bases in between. This CDR3 comprises 13 residues. CDR3 nucleotides: TGCGCCAGCAGCCATACAGGGTCCTACGAGCAGTACGTC. Its translation: CASSHTGSYEQYV.

This clonotype was seen ten or more times. The chain employs TRBV4-2 and TRBJ1-6; 7 nucleotides align to TRBD1. Germline CDR1 reads LGHNA; CDR2 reads YNFKEQ. This CDR3 comprises 16 residues. The trim removed 1 base at V and 10 bases at J, leaving 10 bases unmatched. CDR3 in amino acids: CASSQGERDSGSPLHF. CDR3 coding DNA: TGTGCCAGCAGCCAAGGAGAGCGGGACAGTGGATCACCCCTCCACTTT.

The chain is built from TRBV5-1 and TRBJ1-5; possibly TRBD1 for D (5 bases). Germline V gene lookup returns CDR1 SGHRS and CDR2 YFSETQ. The CDR3 is 15 residues long. V was cut by 5 bases and J by 0 bases, with 12 bases left in between. The DNA for the CDR3 is TGCGCCAGCAGTCAGGGAACCAATAGCAATCAGCCCCAGCATTTT. It specifies CASSQGTNSNQPQHF.

This clonotype was recorded at least ten times. The gene calls are TRBV6-6 and TRBJ2-7; D call uncertain. Germline assignment: CDR1 MNHNY and CDR2 SVGAGI (reference sequence). V was clipped by 2 bases and J by 3 bases, with 11 bases between them. CDR3 length: 14 amino acids. The CDR3 loop reads CASSYGVVSYEQYF. The CDR3, as DNA: TGTGCCAGCAGTTACGGGGTGGTAAGCTACGAGCAGTACTTC.

The rearrangement links TRBV6-5 to TRBJ2-2, with D perhaps being TRBD1 or TRBD2 (5 bases each). Trimming cost V 2 bases and J 6 bases, with 13 bases left between them. The germline CDR1 and CDR2 sequences are MNHEY and SVGAGI. The CDR3 is 15 residues long. The chain's CDR3 is CASSYDGGPAGELFF. The CDR3 DNA reads as TGTGCCAGCAGTTACGATGGGGGTCCCGCCGGGGAGCTGTTTTTT.

This clonotype appeared a few times. V is TRBV12-3 or TRBV12-4 and J is TRBJ2-6; D not resolved. V lost 8 bases and J 4 bases, leaving 12 bases between the germline ends. The CDR3 sequence is 14 residues long. Here the CDR3 DNA reads TGTGCCAGCGAACCCCAGTCCGGGGCCAACGTCCTGACTTTC. Its protein is CASEPQSGANVLTF.

The chain couples TRBV11-2 to TRBJ2-6, with D maybe TRBD2 (6 bases). The CDR3 totals 19 residues. Trimming removed 4 bases from V and 0 bases from J, with 19 bases in between. From germline, CDR1 is SGHAT and CDR2 FQNNGV. The CDR3 spells CASSSPRVIGGSGANVLTF. The CDR3 nucleotides are TGTGCCAGCAGCTCGCCTAGGGTAATCGGGGGCTCTGGGGCCAACGTCCTGACTTTC.

This clonotype was detected only a few times. The rearrangement links TRBV2 to TRBJ1-2; weak D call: TRBD1 (5 bases). The V gene's germline CDR1 is SNHLY and CDR2 FYNNEI. The CDR3 is made up of 15 amino acids. The V gene lost 5 bases and the J gene lost 2 bases, with 15 bases spanning the gap. CDR3: CASSHYGTGNYGYTF. CDR3 in DNA: TGTGCCAGCAGTCATTATGGGACGGGAAACTATGGCTACACCTTC.

The chain couples TRBV5-4 to TRBJ2-3; 10 nucleotides line up with TRBD1. The germline V gene has CDR1 SGHNT and CDR2 YYREEE (reference sequence). V lost 7 bases, J lost 5 bases, and 4 bases stayed unmatched. CDR3 length equals 13 residues. The CDR3 loop reads CASGTGAEDTQYF. CDR3 DNA: TGTGCCAGCGGGACAGGGGCGGAAGATACGCAGTATTTT.

The chain couples TRBV19 to TRBJ1-2; 10 nucleotides align to TRBD1. Germline-derived CDR1 and CDR2 are LNHDA and SQIVND (reference sequence). The V and J ends lost 7 bases and 1 base, in that order; junction bases with no gene match: 9. The CDR3 consists of 16 residues. The CDR3 DNA reads TGTGCCAGTACCCAGCTCGGACAGGGGGATAACTATGGCTACACCTTC. Residues: CASTQLGQGDNYGYTF.

The chain is built from TRBV5-1 and TRBJ2-5; the D is unclear. Per germline, CDR1 SGHRS and CDR2 YFSETQ. The CDR3 extends over 12 amino acids. Trimming stripped 5 bases from V and 5 bases from J, with 10 bases between. CDR3 sequence reads: CASSLEWETQYF. DNA for the CDR3: TGCGCCAGCAGTTTAGAATGGGAGACCCAGTACTTC.

This clonotype came up a few times. This chain connects TRBV5-1 to TRBJ1-2, with D possibly being TRBD1 (6 bases). The germline gives CDR1 SGHRS, CDR2 YFSETQ. Trimming left V 0 bases short and J 7 bases short, with 28 bases between. This CDR3 comprises 19 residues. The DNA of the CDR3 is TGCGCCAGCAGCTTGGCCAATCTATTCAACGGGCAGGGGAGTTCTGGCTACACCTTC. It yields the protein CASSLANLFNGQGSSGYTF.

This clonotype was picked up a small number of times. The CDR3 DNA is TGCGCCAGCAGCTTGGAGGTGTCTCTCTACTACAATGAGCAGTTCTTC. This encodes CASSLEVSLYYNEQFF. The genes are TRBV5-1 and TRBJ2-1; D is undetermined. The germline V and J ends were trimmed by 0 bases and 3 bases, with 13 bases remaining between them. This CDR3 spans 16 amino acids. The germline V gene encodes CDR1 SGHRS and CDR2 YFSETQ.

The V and J genes are TRBV29-1 and TRBJ2-7, with D perhaps TRBD2 (6 bases). Germline lookup yields CDR1 SQVTM and CDR2 ANQGSEA. With 1 base removed from V and 3 bases from J, the gap between germline ends came to 10 bases. This CDR3 is 13 amino acids long. CDR3 nucleotides: TGCAGCGTTGAAGTGGGAGGTATCTACGAGCAGTACTTC. This codes for CSVEVGGIYEQYF.

This clonotype was seen a handful of times. The J gene is TRBJ1-1, the V gene TRBV18, with 8 bases lining up with TRBD1. The CDR3 is 15 residues long. Germline values: CDR1 KGHSH, CDR2 LQKENI. The V segment lost 3 bases and the J segment 3 bases; nucleotides outside the gene matches: 6. CDR3 DNA sequence: TGTGCCAGCTCACCTAGACAGGGGAGTGACACTGAAGCTTTCTTT. As protein: CASSPRQGSDTEAFF.

The chain combines TRBV4-2 with TRBJ1-5, with D unclear. V was pared by 0 bases and J by 6 bases, with 9 bases between. Germline CDR1 is LGHNA and CDR2 is YNFKEQ. CDR3 size: 14 residues. CDR3 sequence: CASSQEWRSQPQHF. The DNA for the CDR3 is TGTGCCAGCAGCCAAGAATGGCGTTCTCAGCCCCAGCATTTT.

This clonotype appeared a few times. This chain joins TRBV5-6 and TRBJ1-6, with 11 bases that match TRBD1. Trimming cost V 7 bases and J 11 bases; bases outside gene matches: 11. This CDR3 contains 15 residues. Germline assignment: CDR1 SGHDT and CDR2 YYEEEE. CDR3 loop: CASVRWGQGETPLHF. The CDR3 region has the DNA TGTGCCAGCGTCCGATGGGGACAGGGGGAGACACCCCTCCACTTT.

The CDR3 sequence is CASSDPGLGRYGYTF. CDR3 nucleotide sequence: TGTGCCAGCAGCGATCCGGGCCTTGGTCGCTATGGCTACACCTTC. The V call is TRBV9, the J call TRBJ1-2; the D is unclear. CDR1 is SGDLS, CDR2 YYNGEE, per germline. CDR3 length: 15 amino acids. Trimming cost V 3 bases and J 4 bases, with 16 bases left between them.

The V call is TRBV24-1, the J call TRBJ2-5, with 10 bases lining up with TRBD1. With 5 bases clipped from V and 4 bases from J, the junction kept 12 bases outside the gene matches. The CDR3 spans 17 residues. CDR1 KGHDR and CDR2 SFDVKD come from the germline V gene. This CDR3 is CATSAPPGQGKGETQYF. CDR3 bases: TGTGCCACCAGTGCACCCCCGGGACAGGGGAAGGGAGAGACCCAGTACTTC.

V usage is TRBV10-3 and J usage is TRBJ2-7; D is ambiguous. Trimming removed 9 bases from V and 2 bases from J, with 11 bases in between. Germline loops: CDR1 ENHRY, CDR2 SYGVKD. The length of the CDR3 is 12 residues. This chain's CDR3 is CAIEREAYEQYF. As DNA, the CDR3 is TGTGCCATTGAGAGAGAGGCCTACGAGCAGTACTTC.

This clonotype occurred a few times. The chain recombines TRBV12-5 with TRBJ2-7; TRBD1 matches at 9 bases. There are 16 residues in the CDR3. The J segment lost 5 bases and the V segment lost 0 bases, leaving 8 bases of the junction unmatched. In germline, CDR1 is LGHNT, CDR2 FRNRAP. CDR3 protein: CASGLVQRTGVDEQYF. The CDR3 DNA sequence: TGTGCTAGTGGTTTGGTACAGAGGACAGGGGTGGACGAGCAGTACTTC.

Only a few counts were recorded for this clonotype. The chain recombines TRBV7-9 with TRBJ2-7; D is uncertain. Trimming cost V 10 bases and J 3 bases, with 7 bases left between them. The CDR3 is 10 amino acids. Germline V gene lookup returns CDR1 SEHNR and CDR2 FQNEAQ (reference sequence). CDR3 nucleotides: TGTGCCATACCAGTCTACGAGCAGTACGTC. This gives the protein CAIPVYEQYV.

This clonotype has just a few counts. The chain combines TRBV4-1 with TRBJ1-5; D not resolved. V dropped 0 bases and J dropped 4 bases, with 10 bases sitting between them. The CDR3 extends over 15 amino acids. Germline CDR1 reads MGHRA; CDR2 reads YSYEKL. The CDR3 spells CASSQDVQQNQPQHF. CDR3 in DNA: TGCGCCAGCAGCCAAGATGTACAGCAGAATCAGCCCCAGCATTTT.

This clonotype showed up many times. The chain recombines TRBV24-1 with TRBJ2-3; 8 bases match TRBD1. V lost 2 bases to trimming and J lost 2 bases; unmatched junction nucleotides: 2. CDR1 KGHDR and CDR2 SFDVKD come from the germline V gene. The CDR3 contains 15 residues. CDR3 nucleotide sequence: TGTGCCACCAGTGATTCGCAGGGGGCCACAGATACGCAGTATTTT. This codes for CATSDSQGATDTQYF.

This clonotype has at least ten counts. Its ends do not fully match the called genes, so a read error is possible. This chain connects TRBV2 to TRBJ2-3; no clear D gene. Germline V gives CDR1 SNHLY, CDR2 FYNNEI. The CDR3 runs to 12 residues. In DNA form, the CDR3 reads TGTGCCAGCCGGCCCCTGTACCCAGTCCCGCATTTT. It translates to CASRPLYPVPHF.

This clonotype was seen only a few times. V is TRBV29-1 and J is TRBJ2-3, with 12 bases aligning to TRBD2. Germline-derived CDR1 and CDR2 are SQVTM and ANQGSEA. Trimming cost V 6 bases and J 0 bases; bases outside gene matches: 7. The CDR3 sequence is 16 residues long. The CDR3 is CSVAGLAGYSTDTQYF. CDR3 DNA: TGCAGCGTCGCAGGACTAGCGGGGTATAGCACAGATACGCAGTATTTT.

This chain connects TRBV4-3 to TRBJ2-2, with D perhaps TRBD1 (7 bases). V was pared by 8 bases and J by 0 bases, with 13 bases between. The germline CDR1 and CDR2 sequences are LGHNA and YSLEER. This CDR3 has 15 residues. The CDR3 DNA sequence: TGCGCCAGCGGAGGGCAGGGGGCGAACACCGGGGAGCTGTTTTTT. Translation: CASGGQGANTGELFF.